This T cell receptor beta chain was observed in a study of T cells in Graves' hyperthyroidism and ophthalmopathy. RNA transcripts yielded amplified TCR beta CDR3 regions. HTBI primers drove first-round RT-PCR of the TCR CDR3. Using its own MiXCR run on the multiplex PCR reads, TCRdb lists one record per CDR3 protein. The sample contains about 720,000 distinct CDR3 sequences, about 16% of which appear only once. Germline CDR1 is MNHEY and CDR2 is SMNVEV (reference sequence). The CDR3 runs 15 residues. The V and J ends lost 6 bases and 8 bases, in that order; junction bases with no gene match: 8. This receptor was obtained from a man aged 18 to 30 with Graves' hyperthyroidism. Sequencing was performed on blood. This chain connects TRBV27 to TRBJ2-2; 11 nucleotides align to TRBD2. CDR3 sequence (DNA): TGTGCCAGCAGCCCTACTAGCGGGAGATCTGGGGAGCTGTTTTTT. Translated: CASSPTSGRSGELFF.